This is a list of T cell receptor beta chains from one sample in a study of identical twins. TCRdb ran MiXCR on the 5' RACE reads and lists one entry per CDR3 protein. The sample consists of a few hundred thousand distinct CDR3 sequences, approximately 8.3% of them appearing once. The same sample was also used in a study of yellow fever vaccine responses in identical twins.

The sequenced material came from CD8+ T cells sorted from blood. Receptors were obtained from a woman younger than 35 in good health. CDR3s include the opening cysteine and the closing phenylalanine or tryptophan. The D gene is left open where the match is weak. Clone size, where shown, is once, few, many, or a class for clones that have expanded.

clone_size d_call j_call v_call cdr3_nt cdr3_aa
NA NA TRBJ2-7 TRBV5-6 TGTGCCAGCAGCCCAGGGATCACCTGCGAGCAGTACTTC CASSPGITCEQYF
many TRBD2 TRBJ2-1 TRBV29-1 TGCAGCGTTGACCCCCTTGGGGGAGGGAATGAGCAGTTCTTC CSVDPLGGGNEQFF
NA NA TRBJ1-1 TRBV19 TGTGCCAGTAGTTCGCCAGTTATGAACACTGAAGCTTTCTTT CASSSPVMNTEAFF
many TRBD2 TRBJ2-3 TRBV10-3 TGTGCCATCAGTGACCCGGGACTAGAGGGGACAGATACGCAGTATTTT CAISDPGLEGTDTQYF
NA NA TRBJ2-2 TRBV2 TGTGCCAGCAGTGAGGGGTTCACCGGGGAGCTGTTTTTT CASSEGFTGELFF
many NA TRBJ2-4 TRBV3-1 TGTGCCAGCAGCCGAGATCCCTCAGCCAAAAACATTCAGTACTTC CASSRDPSAKNIQYF
many NA TRBJ2-7 TRBV4-3 TGCGCCAGCAGCCAAGCGCTGGCGGTTACCTACGAGCAGTACTTC CASSQALAVTYEQYF
many TRBD2 TRBJ2-2 TRBV24-1 TGTGCCACCAGTGATTCCGGGACTAGCCTAGCCGGGGAGCTGTTTTTT CATSDSGTSLAGELFF
few TRBD1 TRBJ2-1 TRBV7-9 TGTGCCAGCAGCCAGTGGACAGGGGAAAATGAGCAGTTCTTC CASSQWTGENEQFF
many NA TRBJ2-1 TRBV9 TGTGCCAGCAGCGTAGGGTTTCTAGCCTACAATGAGCAGTTCTTC CASSVGFLAYNEQFF
few NA TRBJ2-1 TRBV28 TGTGCCAGCAGATTGGATGTGGATCTTGAGCAGTTCTTC CASRLDVDLEQFF
few TRBD2 TRBJ2-2 TRBV7-6 TGTGCCAGCAGCTTAGAAGGCGGGAGAAGGAACACCGGGGAGCTGTTTTTT CASSLEGGRRNTGELFF
NA NA TRBJ2-7 TRBV7-9 TGTGCCAGCAGCTTATTTGTGGGAGTAGACGAGCAGTACTTC CASSLFVGVDEQYF
few NA TRBJ1-4 TRBV29-1 TGCAGCTACGATTATAATGAAAAACTGTTTTTT CSYDYNEKLFF
few NA TRBJ2-1 TRBV10-3 TGTGCCATCAGTGAGTCGACCGGGACATACGTGTCGGGGGATGAGCAGTTCTTC CAISESTGTYVSGDEQFF
NA NA TRBJ1-5 TRBV21-1 TGTGCCAGCAGCAAGCGGGGCCAGGCCCACAATCAGCCCCAGCATTTT CASSKRGQAHNQPQHF
NA TRBD2 TRBJ2-2 TRBV7-2 TGTGCCAGCAGCTTAGCGCATCTAGCGGGTTCGAACACCGGGGAGCTGTTTTTT CASSLAHLAGSNTGELFF
many TRBD2 TRBJ2-1 TRBV29-1 TGCAGCGTTGAAGATGGGCGGACTAGCGGGAGACTTGGCTACAATGAGCAGTTCTTC CSVEDGRTSGRLGYNEQFF
few TRBD2 TRBJ2-2 TRBV7-8 TGTGCCAGCAGCGCCCCGACTAGCGGAGCGAACACCGGGGAGCTGTTTTTT CASSAPTSGANTGELFF
NA NA TRBJ2-5 TRBV3-1 TGTGCCAGCAGCCAACTAGTGGGGGGACCCCAAGAGACCCAGTACTTC CASSQLVGGPQETQYF
NA NA TRBJ2-7 TRBV7-8 TGTGCCAGCAGCTCGGGGGGACAGGTCTACGAGCAGTACTTC CASSSGGQVYEQYF
NA NA TRBJ2-7 TRBV27 TGTGCCAGCAGTTTCCTAGACAGGACCTACGAGCAGTACTTC CASSFLDRTYEQYF
many NA TRBJ1-1 TRBV28 TGTGCCCATCGGCCTGGCGGAGTGAACACTGAAGCTTTCTTT CAHRPGGVNTEAFF
many NA TRBJ2-7 TRBV15 TGTGCCACCAGCAGAGCTTCCTACGAGCAGTACTTC CATSRASYEQYF
many NA TRBJ2-7 TRBV5-1 TGCGCCAGCAGCTTGGAAGGAGGACCTCCCTACGAGCAGTACTTC CASSLEGGPPYEQYF
few TRBD1 TRBJ2-7 TRBV10-3 TGTGCCATCAGTGATGACGGGACAGGGTACTACGAGCAGTACTTC CAISDDGTGYYEQYF
few TRBD1 TRBJ2-7 TRBV15 TGTGCCACCGGCGGACAGGGCAATGTATATGAGCAGTACTTC CATGGQGNVYEQYF
NA TRBD2 TRBJ2-3 TRBV20-1 TGCAGTGCTAGTAACGTAGCGGGAGGGCCCACCACAGATACGCAGTATTTT CSASNVAGGPTTDTQYF
many TRBD1 TRBJ2-7 TRBV29-1 TGCAGCGCCGTTGCCCTTAAATCCAAAGACAGGGGGACCTACGAGCAGTACTTC CSAVALKSKDRGTYEQYF
many TRBD2 TRBJ2-1 TRBV5-1 TGCGCCAGCAGCCCGGGACTAGTCTATGAGCAGTTCTTC CASSPGLVYEQFF
many NA TRBJ2-1 TRBV18 TGTGCCAGCTCCGGACAGAATACCTACAATGAGCAGTTCTTC CASSGQNTYNEQFF
NA TRBD1 TRBJ2-5 TRBV27 TGTGCCAGCAGGACTTTCATTCAGGGGGCAGAGACCCAGTACTTC CASRTFIQGAETQYF
few NA TRBJ2-7 TRBV5-6 TGTGCCAGCAGCCTAAGTCTGGGATCCTACGAGCAGTACTTC CASSLSLGSYEQYF
NA NA TRBJ2-1 TRBV6-2/TRBV6-3 TGTGCCAGCAGTTACCCGGGTTCCTTAGGGCATGAGCAGTTCTTC CASSYPGSLGHEQFF
few TRBD1 TRBJ2-2 TRBV29-1 TGCAGCGTTGAGGTTGGGACAGGGGGCCGAGGATCCGGGGAGCTGTTTTTT CSVEVGTGGRGSGELFF
once NA TRBJ1-1 TRBV14 TGTGCCAGCAGTTTCGACAGAGGTTCTTTCGTTCTCTTT CASSFDRGSFVLF
NA NA TRBJ2-7 TRBV20-1 TGCAGTGCTCTTATACCGGGCATAACCCGGCTGCCCAACGAGCAGTACTTC CSALIPGITRLPNEQYF
NA NA TRBJ2-7 TRBV3-1 TGTGCCAGCAGCCCAGAGGTCGGGACTGACTACGAGCAGTACTTC CASSPEVGTDYEQYF
few NA TRBJ2-6 TRBV19 TGTGCCACTAGTCCCCTACCTGGGGCCAACGTCCTGACTTTC CATSPLPGANVLTF
many NA TRBJ1-2 TRBV12-3/TRBV12-4 TGTGCCAGCAGTTCGGATCTTGGGGGCTACACCTTC CASSSDLGGYTF
many NA TRBJ1-5 TRBV5-1 TGCGCCAGCAGCTTATACGGGGAGTTCAATCAGCCCCAGCATTTT CASSLYGEFNQPQHF
few NA TRBJ2-1 TRBV7-9 TGTGCCAGCAGCTTAGTTTCGGGGCGAGAGCAGTTCTTC CASSLVSGREQFF
few NA TRBJ2-3 TRBV7-3 TGTGCCAGCAGGACCCGGGGTGCAGATACGCAGTATTTT CASRTRGADTQYF
NA NA TRBJ2-1 TRBV12-3/TRBV12-4 TGTGCCAGCAGTTTAGGGGAGCGGAATGAGCAGTTCTTC CASSLGERNEQFF
few NA TRBJ2-5 TRBV29-1 TGCAGCGATCGGGACCACATAGAGACCCAGTACTTC CSDRDHIETQYF
many TRBD1 TRBJ2-3 TRBV11-2 TGTGCCAGCAGCTTGGACAGGCTACTCACCCCTCAAACAGATACGCAGTATTTT CASSLDRLLTPQTDTQYF